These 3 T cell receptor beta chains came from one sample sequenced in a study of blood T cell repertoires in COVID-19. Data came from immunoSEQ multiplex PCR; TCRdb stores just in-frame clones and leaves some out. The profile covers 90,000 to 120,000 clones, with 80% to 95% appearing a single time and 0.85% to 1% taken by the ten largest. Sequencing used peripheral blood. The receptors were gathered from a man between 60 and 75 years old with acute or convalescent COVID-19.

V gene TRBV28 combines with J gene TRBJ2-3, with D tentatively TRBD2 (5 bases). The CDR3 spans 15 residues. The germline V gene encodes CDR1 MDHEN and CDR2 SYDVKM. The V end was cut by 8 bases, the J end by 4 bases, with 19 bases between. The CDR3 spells CASGPSTRGSDTQYF. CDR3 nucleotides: TGTGCCAGCGGCCCTAGCACCCGAGGGTCAGATACGCAGTATTTT.

The CDR3 nucleotides are TGTGCCACCAGCAGAGCCCTAGGACTAGCGGCCTTGAGCTCCTACAATGAGCAGTTCTTC. Translated, it gives CATSRALGLAALSSYNEQFF. V is TRBV15 and J is TRBJ2-1; 10 positions match TRBD2. With 1 base clipped from V and 0 bases from J, the junction kept 12 bases outside the gene matches. Germline V gene data show CDR1 as LNHNV and CDR2 as YYDKDF (reference sequence). The CDR3 spans 20 residues.

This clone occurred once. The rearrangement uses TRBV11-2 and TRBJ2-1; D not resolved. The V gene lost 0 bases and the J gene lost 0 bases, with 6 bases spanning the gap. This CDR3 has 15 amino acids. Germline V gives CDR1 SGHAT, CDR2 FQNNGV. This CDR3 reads CASSLERYSYNEQFF. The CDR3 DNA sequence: TGTGCCAGCAGCTTAGAGAGATACTCCTACAATGAGCAGTTCTTC.